This T cell receptor beta chain was identified during a study of cytomegalovirus exposure and HLA in healthy donors. The PCR ran on 60 Vbeta and 13 Jbeta primers. Method: immunoSEQ multiplex PCR; TCRdb's copy keeps in-frame clones and lacks some. The table records over 130,000 clones, approximately 85% of them present only once. In regard to this clone: What it recognizes is unknown.

Whole-study findings and limits: Among the CMV-associated chains, a few were confirmed in vitro as specific for CMV antigens. Information on immune exposure was restricted to one variable (CMV serostatus).

The CDR3 runs to 16 residues. In germline, CDR1 is SQVTM, CDR2 ANQGSEA. V dropped 1 base and J dropped 2 bases, with 17 bases sitting between them. The clonotype originates from a man in his forties or fifties in good health and CMV-seropositive. The chain carries TRBV29-1 and TRBJ2-5; D is ambiguous. What was sequenced was PBMCs. As DNA, the CDR3 is TGCAGCGTTGAAGGTAGCCCCATCCTAAAACAAGAGACCCAGTACTTC. Protein sequence: CSVEGSPILKQETQYF.